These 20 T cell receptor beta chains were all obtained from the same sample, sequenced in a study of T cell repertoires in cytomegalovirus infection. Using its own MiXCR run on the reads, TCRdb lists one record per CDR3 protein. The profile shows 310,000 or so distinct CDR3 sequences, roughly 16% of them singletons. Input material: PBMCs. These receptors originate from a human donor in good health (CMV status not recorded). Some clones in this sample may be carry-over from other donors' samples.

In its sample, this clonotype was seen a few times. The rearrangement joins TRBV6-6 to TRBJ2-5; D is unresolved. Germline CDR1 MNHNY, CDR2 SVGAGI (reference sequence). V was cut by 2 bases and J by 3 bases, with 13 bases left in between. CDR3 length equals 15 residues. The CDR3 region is CASSYPLAGKETQYF. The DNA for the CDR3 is TGTGCCAGCAGTTACCCTCTTGCAGGAAAAGAGACCCAGTACTTC.

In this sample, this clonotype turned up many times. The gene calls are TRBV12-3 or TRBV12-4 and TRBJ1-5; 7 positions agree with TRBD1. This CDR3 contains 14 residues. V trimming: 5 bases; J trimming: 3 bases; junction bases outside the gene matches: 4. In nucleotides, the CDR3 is TGTGCCAGCAGTCAAGGGGGCCCCAATCAGCCCCAGCATTTT. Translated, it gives CASSQGGPNQPQHF.

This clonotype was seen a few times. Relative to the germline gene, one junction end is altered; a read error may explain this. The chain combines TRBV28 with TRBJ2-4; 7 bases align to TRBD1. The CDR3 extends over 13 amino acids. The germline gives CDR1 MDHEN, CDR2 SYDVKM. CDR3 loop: CASGQAARNIQYF. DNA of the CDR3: TGTGCCAGCGGACAGGCGGCCAGAAACATTCAGTACTTC.

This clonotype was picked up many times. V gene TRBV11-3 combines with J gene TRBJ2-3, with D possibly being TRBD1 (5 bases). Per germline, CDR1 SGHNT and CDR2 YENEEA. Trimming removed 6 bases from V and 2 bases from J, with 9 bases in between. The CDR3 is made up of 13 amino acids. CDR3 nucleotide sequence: TGTGCCAGCAGTAGGGGTTCCACAGATACGCAGTATTTT. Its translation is CASSRGSTDTQYF. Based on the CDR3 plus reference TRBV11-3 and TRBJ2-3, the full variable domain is EAGVVQSPRYKIIEKKQPVAFWCNPISGHNTLYWYLQNLGQGPELLIRYENEEAVDDSQLPKDRFSAERLKGVDSTLKIQPAELGDSAVYLCASSRGSTDTQYFGPGTRLTVL.

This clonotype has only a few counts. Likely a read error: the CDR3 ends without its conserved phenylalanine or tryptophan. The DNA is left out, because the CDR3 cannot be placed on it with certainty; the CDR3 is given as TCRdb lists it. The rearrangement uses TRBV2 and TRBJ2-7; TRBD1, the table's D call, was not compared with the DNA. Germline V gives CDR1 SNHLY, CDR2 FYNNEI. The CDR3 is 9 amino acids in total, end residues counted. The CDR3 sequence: CASGGVDRL.

As DNA, the CDR3 is TGTGCCAGCAGCCCAGGGGTAATGAACACTGAAGCTTTCTTT. Its protein product is CASSPGVMNTEAFF. The rearrangement links TRBV5-4 to TRBJ1-1; D is possibly TRBD1 (6 bases). The V gene's germline CDR1 is SGHNT and CDR2 YYREEE (reference sequence). The CDR3 is 14 amino acids. Deletions cut 4 bases from V and 0 bases from J, with 10 bases between. Based on the CDR3 plus reference TRBV5-4 and TRBJ1-1, the full variable domain is ETGVTQSPTHLIKTRGQQVTLRCSSQSGHNTVSWYQQALGQGPQFIFQYYREEENGRGNFPPRFSGLQFPNYSSELNVNALELDDSALYLCASSPGVMNTEAFFGQGTRLTVV.

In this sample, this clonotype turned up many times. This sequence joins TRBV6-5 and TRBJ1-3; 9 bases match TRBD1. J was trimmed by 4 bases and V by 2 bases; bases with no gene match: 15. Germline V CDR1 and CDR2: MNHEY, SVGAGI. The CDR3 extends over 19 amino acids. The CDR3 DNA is TGTGCCAGCAGTTACCCACACCACAGGGGGCTGTGGGAAGGAAACACCATATATTTT. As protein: CASSYPHHRGLWEGNTIYF.

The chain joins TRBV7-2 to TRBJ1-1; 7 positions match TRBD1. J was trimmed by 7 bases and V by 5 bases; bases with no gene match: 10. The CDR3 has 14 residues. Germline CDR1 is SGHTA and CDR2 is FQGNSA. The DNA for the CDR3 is TGTGCCAGCAGCGCCCGACAGGGTGTGAGTGAAGCTTTCTTT. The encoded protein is CASSARQGVSEAFF.

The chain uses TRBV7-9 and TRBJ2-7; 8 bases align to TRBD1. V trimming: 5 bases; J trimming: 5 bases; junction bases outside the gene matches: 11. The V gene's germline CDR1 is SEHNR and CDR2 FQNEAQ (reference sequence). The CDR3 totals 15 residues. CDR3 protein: CASSLGQGPYHEQYF. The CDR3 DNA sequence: TGTGCCAGCAGCCTAGGACAGGGTCCGTATCACGAGCAGTACTTC.

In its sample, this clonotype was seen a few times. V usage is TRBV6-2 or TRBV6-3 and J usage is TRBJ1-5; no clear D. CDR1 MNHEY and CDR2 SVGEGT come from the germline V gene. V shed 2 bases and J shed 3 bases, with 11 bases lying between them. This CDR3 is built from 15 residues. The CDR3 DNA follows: TGTGCCAGCAGTTACGGAGGGTACACCAATCAGCCCCAGCATTTT. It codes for CASSYGGYTNQPQHF.

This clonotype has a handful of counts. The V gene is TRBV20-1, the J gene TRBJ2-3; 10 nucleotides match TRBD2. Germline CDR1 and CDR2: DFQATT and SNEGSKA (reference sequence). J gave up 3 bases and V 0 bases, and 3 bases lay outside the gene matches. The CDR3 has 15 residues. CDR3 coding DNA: TGCAGTGCTAGAGACTCGGGACTAGCGACAGATACGCAGTATTTT. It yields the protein CSARDSGLATDTQYF.

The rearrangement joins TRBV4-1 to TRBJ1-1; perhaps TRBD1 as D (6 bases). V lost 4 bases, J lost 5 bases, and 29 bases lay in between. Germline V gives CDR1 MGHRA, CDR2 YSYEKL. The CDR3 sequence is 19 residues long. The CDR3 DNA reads TGCGCCAGCAGCCCTCCGGGGGGTATACAGGGAGTGAGTAGAACTGAAGCTTTCTTT. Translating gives CASSPPGGIQGVSRTEAFF.

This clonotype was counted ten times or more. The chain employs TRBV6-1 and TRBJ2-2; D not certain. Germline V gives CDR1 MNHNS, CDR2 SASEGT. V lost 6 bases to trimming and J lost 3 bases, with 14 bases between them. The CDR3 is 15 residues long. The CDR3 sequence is CASSPKEFHTGELFF. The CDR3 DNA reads TGTGCCAGCAGCCCCAAGGAGTTTCACACCGGGGAGCTGTTTTTT.

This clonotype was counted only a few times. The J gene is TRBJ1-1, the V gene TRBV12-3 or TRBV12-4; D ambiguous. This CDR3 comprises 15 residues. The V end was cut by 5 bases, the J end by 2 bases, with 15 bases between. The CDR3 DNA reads TGTGCCAGCAGTCCTTTTCAGCGTGTCAACACTGAAGCTTTCTTT. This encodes CASSPFQRVNTEAFF.

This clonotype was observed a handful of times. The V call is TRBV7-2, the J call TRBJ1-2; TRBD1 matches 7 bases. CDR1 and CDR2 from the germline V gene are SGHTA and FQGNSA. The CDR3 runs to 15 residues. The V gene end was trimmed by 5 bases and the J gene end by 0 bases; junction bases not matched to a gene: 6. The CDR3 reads CASSPWDSPNYGYTF. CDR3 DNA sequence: TGTGCCAGCAGCCCGTGGGACAGCCCTAACTATGGCTACACCTTC.

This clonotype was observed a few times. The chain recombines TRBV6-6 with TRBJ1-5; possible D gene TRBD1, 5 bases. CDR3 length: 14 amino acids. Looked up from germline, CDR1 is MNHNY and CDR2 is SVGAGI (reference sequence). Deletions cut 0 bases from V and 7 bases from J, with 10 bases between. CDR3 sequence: CASSYSSRGQPQHF. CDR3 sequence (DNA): TGTGCCAGCAGTTACTCGAGTAGGGGCCAGCCCCAGCATTTT.

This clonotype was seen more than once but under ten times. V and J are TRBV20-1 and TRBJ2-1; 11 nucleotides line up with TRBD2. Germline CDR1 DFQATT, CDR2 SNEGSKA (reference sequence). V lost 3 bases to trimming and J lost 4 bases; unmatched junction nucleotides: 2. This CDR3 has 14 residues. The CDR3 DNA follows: TGCAGTGCTAGGCTAGCGGGGGGATACAATGAGCAGTTCTTC. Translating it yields CSARLAGGYNEQFF.

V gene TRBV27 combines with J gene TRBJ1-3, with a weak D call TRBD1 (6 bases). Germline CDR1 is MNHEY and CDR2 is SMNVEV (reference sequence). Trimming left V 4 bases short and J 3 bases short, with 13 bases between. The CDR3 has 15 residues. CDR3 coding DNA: TGTGCCAGCAGTTACCAGGGGTCGGTTGGAAACACCATATATTTT. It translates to CASSYQGSVGNTIYF.

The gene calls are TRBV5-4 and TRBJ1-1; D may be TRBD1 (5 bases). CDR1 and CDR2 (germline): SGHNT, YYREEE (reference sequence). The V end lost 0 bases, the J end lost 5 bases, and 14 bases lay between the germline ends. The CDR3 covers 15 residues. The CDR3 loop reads CASSLVNLGGTEAFF. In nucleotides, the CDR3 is TGTGCCAGCAGCTTGGTTAACCTTGGGGGAACTGAAGCTTTCTTT. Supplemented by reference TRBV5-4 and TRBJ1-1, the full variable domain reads ETGVTQSPTHLIKTRGQQVTLRCSSQSGHNTVSWYQQALGQGPQFIFQYYREEENGRGNFPPRFSGLQFPNYSSELNVNALELDDSALYLCASSLVNLGGTEAFFGQGTRLTVV.

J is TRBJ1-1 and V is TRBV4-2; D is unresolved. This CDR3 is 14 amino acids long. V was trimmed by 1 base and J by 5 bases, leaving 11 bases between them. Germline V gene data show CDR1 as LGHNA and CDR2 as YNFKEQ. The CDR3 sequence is CASSQAVEMTEAFF. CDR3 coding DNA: TGTGCCAGCAGCCAAGCGGTCGAGATGACTGAAGCTTTCTTT.